This note documents a single T cell receptor beta chain sequence. No cognate antigen has been identified for it. Per-base quality was not reported, and no clone a single base away is much larger than it. CDR1 and CDR2, looked up from the germline V gene, are SGHRS and YFSETQ. V and J are trimmed by 2 bases and 3 bases, and the gene matches miss 5 bases of the junction. Inclusive of the bounding cysteine and phenylalanine, the CDR3 is 15 residues long. This entry keeps only the CDR3 DNA: 45 bases, framed from base 1. The protocol used for the library was bulk RNA-seq. The reads were generated on an Illumina HiSeq 2500. Per the source publication's procedure: For the separate targeted TCR-seq dataset, CDR3 sequences were extracted and quantified from raw reads using MiXCR version 2.1.5 with default parameters. Each TCR-beta clone in the separate targeted TCR-seq dataset was defined by the V gene, J gene and CDR3 sequence taken together. For the separate targeted TCR-seq dataset, clones with fewer than three counts were filtered out, after which only the 90% most strongly expressed clones in each sample were kept. For each tissue in the separate targeted TCR-seq dataset, Treg-Tconv overlap was calculated by dividing the number of shared clones by the total number of Treg clones and multiplying by 100. TCRdb passed the public sequencing reads through fastp at Q25 and MiXCR, retaining productive beta sequences. All rows with the same CDR3 protein become a single entry with the most common DNA and genes. The V and J calls were not made by the authors but by TCRdb's processing. The sample table holds 3,400 or so distinct CDR3 sequences, of which over 60% were seen once. The top ten hold 1.5% to 2% of the sample.

The sample originates from a study of draining lymph node invasion in breast cancer (dated by TCRdb to about 2020). For the study in its entirety: Metastasis in lymph nodes was diagnosed using histology and cytokeratin immunohistochemistry and was confirmed with EpCAM/CD45 flow cytometry. Lymph nodes from several patients were covered by the separate targeted TCR sequencing, and for three of those patients the primary tumors were sequenced as well. From each patient, matched non-invaded and tumor-invaded tumor-draining lymph nodes and the primary tumor were collected, and both Treg and Tconv subsets were profiled. A separate targeted assay used bulk TCR-beta CDR3 sequencing to compare sorted memory regulatory T cells with memory conventional CD4 T cells across breast cancer tissues. Broad study findings and their caveats: TCRs shared between the Treg and Tconv subsets were viewed as suggestive of, but not proof of, a common clonal origin. Tracking of the top-100 tumor clones could be carried out in just a couple of patients. Some clones from the top 100 tumor clones were found in both invaded and non-invaded nodes, which suggests recirculation between the tumor and the draining nodes. The data could not resolve whether Treg conversion took place in a given organ or whether converted Tregs recirculated between nodes and tumor. Per tissue, roughly 12-25% of Treg TCRs were found to be shared with Tconvs, and this sharing was interpreted as suggesting peripheral Treg induction. In the targeted TCR-seq data, Tregs appeared more clonally expanded than Tconvs in all tissues, and both subsets were less diverse in tumor than lymph nodes.

For memory conventional CD4 T cells, the sort was based on CD4+ CD45RA- CD25- cells. Tumor-draining lymph nodes were classified as non-invaded or invaded according to the absence or presence of metastatic tumor cells. T cells were pre-enriched with a Miltenyi Pan T Cell isolation kit before staining and sorting. Immunohistochemistry for estrogen receptor, progesterone receptor, HER2 and Ki-67 was used to characterize primary tumors. Within a few hours after surgery, the fresh surgical tissue was processed by cutting it into small fragments. Tissue fragments were enzymatically digested with Liberase TL plus DNase for about 20 minutes and filtered through a 40-micrometer strainer. Sorting used a BD FACS Aria II with about 96-99% purity, after DAPI live/dead staining. Sorted cells were lysed in TCL buffer, and RNA was purified with a Norgen Single Cell RNA purification kit including DNase treatment.

This TCR came from a female donor with luminal breast cancer. The chain couples TRBV5-1 to TRBJ1-5, with 7 middle bases fitting TRBD1. Sequenced input: sorted memory CD4+ effector T cells from a lymph node. Sample cell subset or site, as interpreted from the label and publication: CD45RA-negative sorted CD4+ T cells (memory Tconv or effector/memory Treg). The sequenced DNA is TGCGCCAGCAGCTTATATACAGGGGACAATCAGCCCCAGCATTTT. Translated, this is CASSLYTGDNQPQHF.